This TCR beta chain was recorded in a study of blood T cell repertoires in COVID-19. Overall study context: Some COVID-19 samples were acute and others convalescent; all came from the United States, Italy and Spain. In each case, the material was cDNA or gDNA derived from T cells, B-cell-depleted T cells, or PBMCs.

Authors' data handling: It was from reference gene primer amplification that nucleated cell counts were estimated. Sequencing used immunoSEQ multiplex PCR; TCRdb keeps in-frame clones, though not all of them. For V, J and clone size, that table is used; D and trimming come from the DNA. The profile shows approximately 390,000 clones, about 90% of them singletons. Trimming cost V 0 bases and J 7 bases, with 11 bases left between them. The germline gives CDR1 SGHTS, CDR2 YDEGEE. The length of the CDR3 is 14 residues. Specimen: peripheral blood. The TCR sequence derives from a man in his late teens or twenties with active or convalescent COVID-19. The chain combines TRBV5-8 with TRBJ1-5; D possibly corresponds to TRBD1 (5 bases). The CDR3 region is CASSLEGVGQPQHF. The CDR3 coding sequence is TGTGCCAGCAGCTTGGAAGGGGTTGGGCAGCCCCAGCATTTT.